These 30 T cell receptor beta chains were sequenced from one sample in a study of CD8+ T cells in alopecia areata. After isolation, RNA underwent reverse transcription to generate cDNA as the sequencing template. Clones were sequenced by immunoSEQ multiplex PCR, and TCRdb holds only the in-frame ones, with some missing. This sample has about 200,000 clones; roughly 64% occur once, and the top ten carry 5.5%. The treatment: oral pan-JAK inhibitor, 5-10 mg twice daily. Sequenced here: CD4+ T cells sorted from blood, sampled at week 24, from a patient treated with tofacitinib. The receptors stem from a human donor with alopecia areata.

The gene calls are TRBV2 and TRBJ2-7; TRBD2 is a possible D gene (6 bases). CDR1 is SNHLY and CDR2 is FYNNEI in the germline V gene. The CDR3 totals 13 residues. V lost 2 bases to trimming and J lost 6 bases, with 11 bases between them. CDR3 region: CASSERWGGEQYF. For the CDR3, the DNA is TGTGCCAGCAGTGAAAGGTGGGGAGGCGAGCAGTACTTC.

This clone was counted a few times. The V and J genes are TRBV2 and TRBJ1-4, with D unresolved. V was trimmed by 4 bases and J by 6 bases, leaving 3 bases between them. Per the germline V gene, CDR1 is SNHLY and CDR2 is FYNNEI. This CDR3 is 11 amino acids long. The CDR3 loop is CASSVYEKLFF. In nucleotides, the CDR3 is TGTGCCAGCAGTGTATATGAAAAACTGTTTTTT. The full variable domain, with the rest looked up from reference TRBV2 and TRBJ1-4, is EPEVTQTPSHQVTQMGQEVILRCVPISNHLYFYWYRQILGQKVEFLVSFYNNEISEKSEIFDDQFSVERPDGSNFTLKIRSTKLEDSAMYFCASSVYEKLFFGSGTQLSVL.

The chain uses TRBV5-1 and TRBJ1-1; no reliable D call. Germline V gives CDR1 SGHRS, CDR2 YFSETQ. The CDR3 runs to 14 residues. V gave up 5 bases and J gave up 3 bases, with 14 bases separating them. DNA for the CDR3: TGCGCCAGCAGTCAGTCAGGAGGTTACACTGAAGCTTTCTTT. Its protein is CASSQSGGYTEAFF.

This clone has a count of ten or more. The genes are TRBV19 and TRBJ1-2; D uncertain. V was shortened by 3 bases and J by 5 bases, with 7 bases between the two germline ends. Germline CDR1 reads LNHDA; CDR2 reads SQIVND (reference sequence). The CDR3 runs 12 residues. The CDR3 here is CASSIPSYGYTF. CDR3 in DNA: TGTGCCAGTAGTATCCCCAGTTATGGCTACACCTTC.

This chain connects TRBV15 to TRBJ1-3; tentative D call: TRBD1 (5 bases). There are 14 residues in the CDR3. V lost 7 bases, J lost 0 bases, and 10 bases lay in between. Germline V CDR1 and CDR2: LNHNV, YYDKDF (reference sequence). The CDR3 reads CATTETASGNTIYF. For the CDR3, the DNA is TGTGCCACCACCGAGACAGCCTCTGGAAACACCATATATTTT.

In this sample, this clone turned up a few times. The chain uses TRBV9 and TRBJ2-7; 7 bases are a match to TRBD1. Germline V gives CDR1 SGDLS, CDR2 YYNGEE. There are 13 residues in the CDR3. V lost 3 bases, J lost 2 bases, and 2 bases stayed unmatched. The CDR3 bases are TGTGCCAGCAGCGCCGGACAGGCCTACGAGCAGTACTTC. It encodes CASSAGQAYEQYF.

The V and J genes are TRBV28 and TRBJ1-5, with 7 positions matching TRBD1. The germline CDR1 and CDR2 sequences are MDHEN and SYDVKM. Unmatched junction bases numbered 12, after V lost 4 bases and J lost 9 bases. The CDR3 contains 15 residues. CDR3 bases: TGTGCCAGCAGTTCACGGACAGGAGGGATCCCGCCCCAGCATTTT. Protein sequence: CASSSRTGGIPPQHF. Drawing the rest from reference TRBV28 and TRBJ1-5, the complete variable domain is DVKVTQSSRYLVKRTGEKVFLECVQDMDHENMFWYRQDPGLGLRLIYFSYDVKMKEKGDIPEGYSVSREKKERFSLILESASTNQTSMYLCASSSRTGGIPPQHFGDGTRLSIL.

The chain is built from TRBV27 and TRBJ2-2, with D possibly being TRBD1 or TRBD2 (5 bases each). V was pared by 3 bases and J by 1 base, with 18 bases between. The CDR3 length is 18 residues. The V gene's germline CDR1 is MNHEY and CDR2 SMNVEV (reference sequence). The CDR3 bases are TGTGCCAGCAGTTTTTTGGGGCGGACTCCCAAGAACACCGGGGAGCTGTTTTTT. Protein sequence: CASSFLGRTPKNTGELFF.

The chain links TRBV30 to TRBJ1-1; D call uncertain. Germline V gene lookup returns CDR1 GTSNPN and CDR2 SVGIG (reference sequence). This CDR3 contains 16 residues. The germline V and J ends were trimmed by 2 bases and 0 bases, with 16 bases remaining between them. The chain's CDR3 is CAWSPSGRWMNTEAFF. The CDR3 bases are TGTGCCTGGAGTCCGTCGGGTCGATGGATGAACACTGAAGCTTTCTTT. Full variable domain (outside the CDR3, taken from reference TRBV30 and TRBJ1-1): SQTIHQWPATLVQPVGSPLSLECTVEGTSNPNLYWYRQAAGRGLQLLFYSVGIGQISSEVPQNLSASRPQDRQFILSSKKLLLSDSGFYLCAWSPSGRWMNTEAFFGQGTRLTVV.

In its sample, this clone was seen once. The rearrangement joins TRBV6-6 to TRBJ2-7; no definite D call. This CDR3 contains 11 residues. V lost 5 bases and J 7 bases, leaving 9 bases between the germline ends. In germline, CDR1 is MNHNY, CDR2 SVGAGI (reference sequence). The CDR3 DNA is TGTGCCAGCAGTAGCAACAGTGAGCAGTACTTC. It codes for CASSSNSEQYF.

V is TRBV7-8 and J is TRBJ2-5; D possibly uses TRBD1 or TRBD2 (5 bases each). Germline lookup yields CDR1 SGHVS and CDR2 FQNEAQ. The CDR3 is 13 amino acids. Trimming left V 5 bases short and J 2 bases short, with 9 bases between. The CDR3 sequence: CASSPRGQETQYF. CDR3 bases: TGTGCCAGCAGCCCGAGGGGACAAGAGACCCAGTACTTC. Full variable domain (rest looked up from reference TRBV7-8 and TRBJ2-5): GAGVSQSPRYKVAKRGQDVALRCDPISGHVSLFWYQQALGQGPEFLTYFQNEAQLDKSGLPSDRFFAERPEGSVSTLKIQRTQQEDSAVYLCASSPRGQETQYFGPGTRLLVL.

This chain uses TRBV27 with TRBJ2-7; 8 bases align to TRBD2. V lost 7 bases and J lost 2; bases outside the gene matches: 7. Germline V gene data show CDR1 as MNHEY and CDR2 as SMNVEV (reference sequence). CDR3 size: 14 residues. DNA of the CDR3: TGTGCCAGCAACCCGGGGGGGAGGGCCTACGAGCAGTACTTC. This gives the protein CASNPGGRAYEQYF.

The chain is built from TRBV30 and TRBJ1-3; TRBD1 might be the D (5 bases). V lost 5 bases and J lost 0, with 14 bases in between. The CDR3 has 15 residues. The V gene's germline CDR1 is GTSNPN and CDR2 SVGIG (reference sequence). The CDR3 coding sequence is TGTGCCTGGGGGGGAAAGTTGTTCTCTGGAAACACCATATATTTT. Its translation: CAWGGKLFSGNTIYF.

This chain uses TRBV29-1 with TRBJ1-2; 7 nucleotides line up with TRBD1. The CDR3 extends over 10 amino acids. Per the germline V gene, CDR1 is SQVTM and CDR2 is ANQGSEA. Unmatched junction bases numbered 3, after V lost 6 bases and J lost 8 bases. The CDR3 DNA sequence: TGCAGCGTAACAGGGGACGGCTACACCTTC. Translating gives CSVTGDGYTF.

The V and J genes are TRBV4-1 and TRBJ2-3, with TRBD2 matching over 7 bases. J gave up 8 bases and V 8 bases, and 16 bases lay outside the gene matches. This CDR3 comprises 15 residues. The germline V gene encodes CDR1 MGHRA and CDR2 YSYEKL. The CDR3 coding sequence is TGCGCCAGCCGACGACTAGTCCGGGAGGAGCGTACGCAGTATTTT. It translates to CASRRLVREERTQYF.

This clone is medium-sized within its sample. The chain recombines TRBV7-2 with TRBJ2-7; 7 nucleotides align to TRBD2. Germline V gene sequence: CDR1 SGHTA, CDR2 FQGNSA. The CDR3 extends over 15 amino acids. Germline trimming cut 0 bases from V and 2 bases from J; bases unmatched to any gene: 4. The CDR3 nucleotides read TGTGCCAGCAGCTTAGCGCGGGGGACGGCCTACGAGCAGTACTTC. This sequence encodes CASSLARGTAYEQYF.

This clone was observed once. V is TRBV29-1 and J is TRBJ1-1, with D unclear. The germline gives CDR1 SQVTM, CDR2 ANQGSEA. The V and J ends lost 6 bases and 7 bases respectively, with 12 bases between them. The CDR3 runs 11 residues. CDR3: CSVVSSGEAFF. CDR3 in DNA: TGCAGCGTGGTGTCCAGTGGTGAAGCTTTCTTT. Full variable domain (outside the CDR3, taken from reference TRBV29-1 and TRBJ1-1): SAVISQKPSRDICQRGTSLTIQCQVDSQVTMMFWYRQQPGQSLTLIATANQGSEATYESGFVIDKFPISRPNLTFSTLTVSNMSPEDSSIYLCSVVSSGEAFFGQGTRLTVV.

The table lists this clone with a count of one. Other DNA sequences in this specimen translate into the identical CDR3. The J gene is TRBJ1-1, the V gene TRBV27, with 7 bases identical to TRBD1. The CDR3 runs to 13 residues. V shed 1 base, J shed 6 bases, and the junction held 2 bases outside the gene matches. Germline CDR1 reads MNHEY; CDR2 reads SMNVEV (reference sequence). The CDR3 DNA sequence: TGTGCCAGCAGTTTATACAGGGGCGCTGAAGCTTTCTTT. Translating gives CASSLYRGAEAFF.

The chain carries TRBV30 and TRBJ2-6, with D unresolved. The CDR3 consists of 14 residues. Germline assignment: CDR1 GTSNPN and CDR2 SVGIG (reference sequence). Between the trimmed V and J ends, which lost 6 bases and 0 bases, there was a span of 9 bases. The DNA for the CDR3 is TGTGCCTGTGTGAGTGACTCTGGGGCCAACGTCCTGACTTTC. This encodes CACVSDSGANVLTF.

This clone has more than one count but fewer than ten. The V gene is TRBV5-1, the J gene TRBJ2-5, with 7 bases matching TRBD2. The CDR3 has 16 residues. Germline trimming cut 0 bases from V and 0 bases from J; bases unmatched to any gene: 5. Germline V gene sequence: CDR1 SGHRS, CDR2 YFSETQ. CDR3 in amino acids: CASSLDGGGYQETQYF. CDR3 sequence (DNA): TGCGCCAGCAGCTTGGATGGCGGGGGTTACCAAGAGACCCAGTACTTC.

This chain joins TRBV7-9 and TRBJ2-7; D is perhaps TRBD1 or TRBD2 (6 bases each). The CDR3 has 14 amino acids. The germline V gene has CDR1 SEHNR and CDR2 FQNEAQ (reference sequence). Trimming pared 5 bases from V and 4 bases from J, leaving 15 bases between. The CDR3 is CASSRPGARYEQYF. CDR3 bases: TGTGCCAGCAGCCGACCGGGGGCGCGGTACGAGCAGTACTTC.

The CDR3 is CASSYQARETQYF. The CDR3 DNA reads TGTGCCAGCAGTTACCAGGCACGAGAGACCCAGTACTTC. The chain links TRBV6-6 to TRBJ2-5; D is unclear. The CDR3 is 13 amino acids. The V end was cut by 2 bases, the J end by 4 bases, with 8 bases between. Germline CDR1 and CDR2: MNHNY and SVGAGI (reference sequence).

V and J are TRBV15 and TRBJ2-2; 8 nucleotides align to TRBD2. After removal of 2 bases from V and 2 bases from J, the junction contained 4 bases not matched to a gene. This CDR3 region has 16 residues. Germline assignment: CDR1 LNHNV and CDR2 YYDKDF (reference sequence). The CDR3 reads CATSRRLAKNTGELFF. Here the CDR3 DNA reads TGTGCCACCAGCAGACGACTAGCGAAAAACACCGGGGAGCTGTTTTTT.

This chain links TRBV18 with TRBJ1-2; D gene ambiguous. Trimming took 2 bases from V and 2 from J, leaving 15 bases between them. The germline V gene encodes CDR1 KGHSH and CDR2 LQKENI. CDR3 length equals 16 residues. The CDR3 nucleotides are TGTGCCAGCTCACCAGAGAATCCACCGAGGAACTATGGCTACACCTTC. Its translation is CASSPENPPRNYGYTF.

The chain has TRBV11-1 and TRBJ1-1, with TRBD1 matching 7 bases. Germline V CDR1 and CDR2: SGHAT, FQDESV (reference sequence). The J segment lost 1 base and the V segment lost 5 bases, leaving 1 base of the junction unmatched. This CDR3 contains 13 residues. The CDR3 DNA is TGTGCCAGCAGCAGGACAGGGAACACTGAAGCTTTCTTT. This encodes CASSRTGNTEAFF.

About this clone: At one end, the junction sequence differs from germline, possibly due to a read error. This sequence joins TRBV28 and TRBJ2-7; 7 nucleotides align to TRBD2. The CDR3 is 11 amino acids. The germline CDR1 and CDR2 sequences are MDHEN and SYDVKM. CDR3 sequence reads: CASSLWTSLNF. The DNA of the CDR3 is TGTGCCAGCAGTTTGTGGACTAGTTTGAACTTC.

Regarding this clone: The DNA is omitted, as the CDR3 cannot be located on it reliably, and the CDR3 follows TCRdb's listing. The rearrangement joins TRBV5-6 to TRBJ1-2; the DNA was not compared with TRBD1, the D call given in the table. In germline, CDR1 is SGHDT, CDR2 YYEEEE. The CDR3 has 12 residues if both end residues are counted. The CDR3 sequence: CASSWGTGANTF.

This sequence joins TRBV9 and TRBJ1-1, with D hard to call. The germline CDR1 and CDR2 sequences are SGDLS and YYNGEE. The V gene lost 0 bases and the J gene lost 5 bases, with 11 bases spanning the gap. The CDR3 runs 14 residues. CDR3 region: CASSVAPAGTEAFF. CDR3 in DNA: TGTGCCAGCAGCGTAGCCCCGGCGGGGACTGAAGCTTTCTTT.

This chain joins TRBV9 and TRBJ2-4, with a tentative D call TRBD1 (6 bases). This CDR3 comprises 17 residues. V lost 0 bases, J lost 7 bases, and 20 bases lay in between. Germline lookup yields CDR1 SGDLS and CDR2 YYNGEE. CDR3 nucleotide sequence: TGTGCCAGCAGCGTAGGAGGGCAGGGGAGTAGGTGGAACATTCAGTACTTC. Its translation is CASSVGGQGSRWNIQYF.

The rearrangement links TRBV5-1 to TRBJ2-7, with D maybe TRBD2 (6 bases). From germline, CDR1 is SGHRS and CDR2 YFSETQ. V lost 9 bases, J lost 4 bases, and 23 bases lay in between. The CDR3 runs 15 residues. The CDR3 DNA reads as TGCGCCACCTCGTTTCAACCGGGACTGAGTTACGAGCAGTACTTC. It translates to CATSFQPGLSYEQYF. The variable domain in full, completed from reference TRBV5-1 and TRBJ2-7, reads KAGVTQTPRYLIKTRGQQVTLSCSPISGHRSVSWYQQTPGQGLQFLFEYFSETQRNKGNFPGRFSGRQFSNSRSEMNVSTLELGDSALYLCATSFQPGLSYEQYFGPGTRLTVT.